This T cell receptor beta chain was sequenced for a study of blood T cell repertoires in COVID-19 (TCRdb year 2020). About the full investigation: Samples from collaborators originated in the United States, Italy and Spain and spanned both the acute and convalescent phases of COVID-19. The material from the prospective study consisted of cDNA or gDNA derived from T cells, B-cell-depleted T cells, or PBMCs. The dataset comprised deeply sampled blood TCRbeta repertoires from subjects exposed to, actively infected with, or recovered from COVID-19. The repertoires were released in a freely available public database meant as a resource for research on the immune response to SARS-CoV-2. Samples came from the ongoing ImmuneRACE study (first 160 participants) plus 1,254 subjects from 6 global collaborators. Sample metadata almost always included a de-identified subject ID, COVID-19 status, age in years and sex. Where available, HLA class I and class II types were taken from metadata supplied by the sample provider and were not determined by assay-based typing. Findings and caveats that apply to the study as a whole: How much clinical and demographic metadata was included differed by source and by participant, and the metadata was provided uncurated.

TCRbeta CDR3 regions were amplified from genomic DNA using the immunoSEQ Assay, a bias-controlled multiplex PCR. From the authors' description of their analysis: Nucleated cell counts per sample were estimated from amplification of reference gene primers within the assay. Sequence reads were collapsed and filtered to measure the absolute abundance of every unique TCRbeta CDR3 rearrangement. For each sample, productive Simpson clonality was calculated by taking the square root of Simpson's diversity index across productive rearrangements. Here the immuneACCESS table is served through TCRdb, limited to in-frame sequences with V and J called. Missing clones are a known gap in these copies; in checked studies unresolved V genes cover under half, and the rest lacks a known reason. V and J calls and clone size follow that table, whereas D and trimming were derived from the DNA. This sample comprises about 90,000 clones, over 80% of them detected only once. Roughly a third of the sample comes from the top ten.

In the case of this clone: Its antigen is currently not known. It has no much larger one-base neighbor in the sample; base qualities were not kept.

Each collaborating institution followed its own protocols to collect whole blood in K2EDTA tubes. Collaborator samples were shipped for TCRbeta analysis as frozen whole blood, isolated PBMCs, or DNA extracted from either sample type. Sequenced: peripheral blood. The source is a woman over 75 with active or convalescent COVID-19.

The nucleotide sequence is given as TGTGCCAGTGTGAGCTCCTATAATTCACCCCTCCACTTT. Protein translation: CASVSSYNSPLHF. The chain is assembled from TRBV19 and TRBJ1-6; no confident D gene assignment can be made. V is cut by 8 bases and J by 0 bases, and the space between the germline ends is 5 bases. Counted from cysteine to phenylalanine, this CDR3 has 13 amino acids. The retained sequence is limited to the CDR3, 39 bases, with the frame set at the first base. CDR1 and CDR2, per the germline V gene (reference sequence), are LNHDA and SQIVND.